A selection of T cell receptor beta chains follows, all from one sample in a study of CD8 T cells in ankylosing spondylitis. Using its own MiXCR run on the 5' RACE reads, TCRdb lists one record per CDR3 protein. In the table there are approximately 200,000 distinct CDR3 sequences, 9.5% to 15% of which are singletons. The source material was blood, either unsorted or a sorted T cell fraction (not recorded which). The receptor set was obtained from a male donor with ankylosing spondylitis or in good health (not recorded which). Both conserved end residues are part of each CDR3. A D gene is named only where the DNA matches it firmly. The size of a clone is reported for some rows only, either as once, few or many, or as a class for expanded clones.

j_call d_call v_call clone_size cdr3_nt cdr3_aa
TRBJ1-2 NA TRBV3-1 few TGTGCCAGCAGCTACAGGACTAACTATGGCTACACCTTC CASSYRTNYGYTF
TRBJ2-3 NA TRBV7-9 NA TGTGCCAGCAGCTTTTGGGGGGATACGCAGTATTTT CASSFWGDTQYF
TRBJ1-2 NA TRBV27 NA TGTGCCAGCAGTTTCAAACCTTTCGAGGGCTACACCTTC CASSFKPFEGYTF
TRBJ1-1 NA TRBV12-3/TRBV12-4 NA TGTGCCAGCACCTCAATGGGGCAGGGCCCTGAAGCTTTCTTT CASTSMGQGPEAFF
TRBJ2-1 NA TRBV3-1 many TGTGCCAGCAGCCAAGATACGTTGAGCTCCTACAATGAGCAGTTCTTC CASSQDTLSSYNEQFF
TRBJ2-4 NA TRBV14 many TGTGCCAGCAGCCAAGCCACAAACATTCAGTACTTC CASSQATNIQYF
TRBJ1-2 NA TRBV11-2 few TGTGCCAGCAGCTTACAGGGAACAGGCTATGGCTACACCTTC CASSLQGTGYGYTF
TRBJ2-5 NA TRBV12-3/TRBV12-4 few TGTGCCAGCAGTTTTTCTCGGGCGGAGAAAGAGACCCAGTACTTC CASSFSRAEKETQYF
TRBJ1-1 NA TRBV12-3/TRBV12-4 NA TGTGCCAGCAGTTTAGCCTATAGGGGCCTTGGCCGCCCTGAAGCTTTCTTT CASSLAYRGLGRPEAFF
TRBJ2-1 NA TRBV27 few TGTGCCAGCATCATTCAGGGTTCCCCCTCGCACTACAATGAGCAGTTCTTC CASIIQGSPSHYNEQFF
TRBJ2-7 NA TRBV3-1 many TGTGCCAGCAGCCCAAAGACTATGGGGCGGCAAGCCTACGAGCAGTACTTC CASSPKTMGRQAYEQYF
TRBJ2-7 TRBD2 TRBV19 many TGTGCCAGTAGTATCTCTAGCGGGAGCCCTTCCTACGAGCAGTACTTC CASSISSGSPSYEQYF
TRBJ2-3 TRBD1 TRBV12-3/TRBV12-4 NA TGTGCCAGCTCTCGAACCGGGACAGGGGTCCCAGATACGCAGTATTTT CASSRTGTGVPDTQYF
TRBJ2-1 NA TRBV20-1 many TGCAGTGCTCTAGACAGGCACACCGCCTACAATGAGCAGTTCTTC CSALDRHTAYNEQFF
TRBJ2-5 TRBD2 TRBV7-9 once TGTGCCAGCAGGACTAGCGGGAGTATGGAGACCCAGTACTTC CASRTSGSMETQYF
TRBJ2-7 TRBD2 TRBV6-1 few TGTGCCAGCAGGGGACTAGCGGGAACCTCCTACGAGCTGTACTTC CASRGLAGTSYELYF
TRBJ2-7 TRBD2 TRBV12-3/TRBV12-4 NA TGTGCCAGCAGAACTAGCGGGACTAACGAGCAGTACTTC CASRTSGTNEQYF
TRBJ2-3 TRBD2 TRBV7-9 NA TGTGCCAGCGGGGGACTAGCGGGAGCAGATACGCAGTATTTT CASGGLAGADTQYF
TRBJ2-6 NA TRBV20-1 NA TGCAGTGCCCCGAAGGGGCCCTCTGGGGCCAACGTCCTGACTTTC CSAPKGPSGANVLTF
TRBJ2-1 TRBD2 TRBV20-1 many TGCAGTGCTGGGGGACTAGCGTTCTACAATGAGCAGTTCTTC CSAGGLAFYNEQFF
TRBJ2-1 TRBD1 TRBV5-1 few TGCGCCAGCAGCCCTGGACAGGGGAACCACAATGAGCAGTTCTTC CASSPGQGNHNEQFF
TRBJ2-1 TRBD2 TRBV11-2 once TGTGCCAGCAGCATATATTCCGGCGGGGGTAACAATGAGCAGTTCTTC CASSIYSGGGNNEQFF
TRBJ2-7 NA TRBV20-1 NA TGCAGTGCTAGAGAGTTGTCTGGGGTTACCTACGAGCAGTACTTC CSARELSGVTYEQYF
TRBJ1-2 NA TRBV4-1 few TGCGCCAGCAGCCAAGAACACGGAAATAACTATGGCTACACCTTC CASSQEHGNNYGYTF
TRBJ2-1 NA TRBV29-1 many TGCAGCGTTGCGGGGAACCCCCCGAGCAATGAGCAGTTCTTC CSVAGNPPSNEQFF
TRBJ2-7 NA TRBV6-6 NA TGTGCCAGCAGCCCCAGGACACCGGGTGAGCAGTACTTC CASSPRTPGEQYF
TRBJ1-2 NA TRBV11-3 few TGTGCCAGCAGCTTAACCACGAACTATGGCTACACCTTC CASSLTTNYGYTF
TRBJ1-6 NA TRBV7-9 NA TGTGCCAGCAGCTTGGCCAGGTATAATTCACCCCTCCACTTT CASSLARYNSPLHF
TRBJ2-1 TRBD2 TRBV4-1 NA TGCGCCAGCAGCCAAGATAATCGGGAGGTCGCCCTTCATGAGCAGTTCTTC CASSQDNREVALHEQFF
TRBJ1-5 TRBD1 TRBV6-1 NA TGTGCCAGCAGCCCGAGGGGGCAATATAGCAATCAGCCCCAGCATTTT CASSPRGQYSNQPQHF
TRBJ2-7 TRBD2 TRBV5-1 many TGCGCCAGCAGTTGGTTTCTAGGGACTAGCTCCTACGAGCAGTACTTC CASSWFLGTSSYEQYF
TRBJ2-1 TRBD2 TRBV7-6 NA TGTGCCAGCAGCGGAACTAGCGGGAGTTCGGGTGAGCAGTTCTTC CASSGTSGSSGEQFF
TRBJ1-1 NA TRBV5-1 few TGCGCCAGCAGCTGGGAAATCCGGGATCTGAAGAACACTGAAGCTTTCTTT CASSWEIRDLKNTEAFF
TRBJ1-1 TRBD1 TRBV7-9 NA TGTGCCAGCAGCCTGCCGGGACAGGGTGAAGCTTTCTTT CASSLPGQGEAFF
TRBJ2-1 TRBD2 TRBV19 NA TGTGCCAGTCTCCCAACTAGCGGGGGGGCAAATGAGCAGTTCTTC CASLPTSGGANEQFF
TRBJ2-5 TRBD2 TRBV6-5 NA TGTGCCAGCAGTTACTTCGGGACTAGCGAAGAGACCCAGTACTTC CASSYFGTSEETQYF
TRBJ2-1 NA TRBV11-2 many TGTGCCAGCAGCATGACACCGAACAATGAGCAGTTCTTC CASSMTPNNEQFF
TRBJ2-7 NA TRBV5-5 NA TGTGCCAGCAGCTTGGGAGAGGGGGACCCCCAATACGAGCAGTACTTC CASSLGEGDPQYEQYF
TRBJ2-5 NA TRBV11-2 NA TGTGCCAGCAGCTGGGGTTTCGCAGGGGTACAAGAGACCCAGTACTTC CASSWGFAGVQETQYF
TRBJ2-1 TRBD2 TRBV2 few TGTGCCAGCAGTGAAGCTTTGGGGCTAGCGGGGGGCGACAATGAGCAGTTCTTC CASSEALGLAGGDNEQFF
TRBJ2-1 NA TRBV6-2/TRBV6-3 NA TGTGCCAGCAGCCTGTTGAATGAGCAGTTCTTC CASSLLNEQFF
TRBJ2-5 NA TRBV6-1 NA TGTGCCAGCGGCTCGGGGTCGGATCAAGAGACCCAGTACTTC CASGSGSDQETQYF
TRBJ1-3 NA TRBV10-2 NA TGCGCCAGCAGTGAGCAGGGGCTAGCTGGAAACACCATATATTTT CASSEQGLAGNTIYF
TRBJ2-7 NA TRBV6-6 few TGTGCCAGCAGTTTGGGACAATCCGAGCAGTACTTC CASSLGQSEQYF
TRBJ1-2 TRBD1 TRBV7-9 few TGTGCCAGCAGCTGGACAGGGGGCGCGGACTATGGCTACACCTTC CASSWTGGADYGYTF